This entry lists 26 T cell receptor beta chains sequenced from one sample in a study of cytomegalovirus exposure and HLA in healthy donors. The PCR had 60 Vbeta and 13 Jbeta primers. Measured with immunoSEQ multiplex PCR; TCRdb has only the in-frame clones, and not every one. The table records 95,000 to 100,000 clones, roughly four fifths of them present only once. Material: PBMCs. All receptors come from a man aged 50-60 years in good health and CMV-seronegative.

The V call is TRBV6-1, the J call TRBJ1-5; D unresolved. Germline V gene lookup returns CDR1 MNHNS and CDR2 SASEGT. The V end was cut by 5 bases, the J end by 7 bases, with 12 bases between. This CDR3 has 13 residues. The CDR3 loop reads CASSSQERQPQHF. CDR3 coding DNA: TGTGCCAGCAGTTCTCAGGAGCGGCAGCCCCAGCATTTT.

Only a few counts were recorded for this clone. This chain connects TRBV6-5 to TRBJ1-2; 8 bases map to TRBD1. Trimming removed 9 bases from V and 3 bases from J; junction bases left unmatched: 6. There are 13 residues in the CDR3. Germline CDR1 and CDR2: MNHEY and SVGAGI. The CDR3, as DNA: TGTGCCAGGGGCAGGGGGCTATACTATGGCTACACCTTC. This gives the protein CARGRGLYYGYTF.

The J gene is TRBJ2-5, the V gene TRBV7-7; possibly TRBD1 for D (5 bases). Per germline, CDR1 SSHAT and CDR2 FNYEAQ (reference sequence). V dropped 5 bases and J dropped 3 bases, with 10 bases sitting between them. The CDR3 contains 13 residues. The CDR3 spells CASSIDSEETQYF. DNA of the CDR3: TGTGCCAGCAGCATTGACAGCGAAGAGACCCAGTACTTC.

V and J are TRBV9 and TRBJ2-1, with D possibly being TRBD2 (7 bases). CDR3 length: 14 amino acids. V dropped 3 bases and J dropped 10 bases, with 17 bases sitting between them. CDR1 is SGDLS and CDR2 is YYNGEE in the germline V gene. Written as DNA, the CDR3 is TGTGCCAGCAGCGCACGGAGGAGGGGGGGCGAGCAGTTCTTC. This codes for CASSARRRGGEQFF.

This chain connects TRBV30 to TRBJ1-4; 8 positions match TRBD1. CDR3 size: 15 residues. The trim removed 3 bases at V and 8 bases at J, leaving 11 bases unmatched. Germline-derived CDR1 and CDR2 are GTSNPN and SVGIG (reference sequence). The CDR3 protein is CAWSDPGGAGEKLFF. CDR3 in DNA: TGTGCCTGGAGCGATCCAGGGGGCGCCGGCGAAAAACTGTTTTTT.

The chain's CDR3 is CASGREGGQGTEAFF. DNA of the CDR3: TGCGCCAGCGGCCGTGAAGGGGGCCAAGGCACTGAAGCTTTCTTT. The chain uses TRBV5-1 and TRBJ1-1, with 7 bases matching TRBD1. The J segment lost 4 bases and the V segment lost 7 bases, leaving 13 bases of the junction unmatched. CDR3 size: 15 residues. CDR1 is SGHRS and CDR2 is YFSETQ in the germline V gene.

There are a few counts of this clone. V usage is TRBV19 and J usage is TRBJ1-4; D perhaps matches TRBD1 (6 bases). The CDR3 consists of 13 residues. CDR1 is LNHDA and CDR2 is SQIVND in the germline V gene (reference sequence). V lost 7 bases and J 7 bases, leaving 13 bases between the germline ends. The CDR3 sequence: CASKSQGGEKLFF. CDR3 nucleotide sequence: TGTGCCAGTAAATCACAGGGCGGTGAAAAACTGTTTTTT.

This chain joins TRBV5-1 and TRBJ2-1, with 7 bases aligning to TRBD1. Trimming removed 0 bases from V and 7 bases from J; junction bases left unmatched: 7. The CDR3 runs to 15 residues. The V gene's germline CDR1 is SGHRS and CDR2 YFSETQ. The CDR3 DNA is TGCGCCAGCAGCTTGGAAGGGGGCCGGGCGAATGAGCAGTTCTTC. Protein: CASSLEGGRANEQFF.

The CDR3 sequence: CASSESRTSGAREQFF. Here the CDR3 DNA reads TGCGCCAGCAGTGAGTCGCGGACTAGCGGGGCAAGGGAGCAGTTCTTC. The V and J genes are TRBV10-1 and TRBJ2-1, with 12 bases that match TRBD2. The CDR3 consists of 16 residues. V lost 0 bases and J lost 10; bases outside the gene matches: 7. The germline gives CDR1 WNHNN, CDR2 SYGVQD (reference sequence).

The rearrangement joins TRBV19 to TRBJ1-2; D may be TRBD1 (6 bases). The CDR3 has 15 amino acids. Trimming removed 6 bases from V and 3 bases from J, with 17 bases in between. Germline V CDR1 and CDR2: LNHDA, SQIVND (reference sequence). CDR3: CASSYTGRSDYGYTF. CDR3 DNA: TGTGCCAGTAGCTATACAGGGCGGAGTGACTATGGCTACACCTTC.

The chain recombines TRBV30 with TRBJ1-4; 7 bases map to TRBD1. Per germline, CDR1 GTSNPN and CDR2 SVGIG (reference sequence). CDR3 length: 11 residues. With V trimmed by 4 bases and J by 8 bases, 1 base remained unmatched. The CDR3 DNA follows: TGTGCCTGGACAGGGGGGGAAAAACTGTTTTTT. Amino acid sequence: CAWTGGEKLFF.

The chain is built from TRBV28 and TRBJ2-7; the D gene is possibly TRBD1 (7 bases). The ends were cut back, 8 bases at V and 0 bases at J, with 14 bases in the middle. The CDR3 spans 14 residues. Germline-derived CDR1 and CDR2 are MDHEN and SYDVKM. CDR3 in DNA: TGTGCCAGCGGGAGGACAGGTAGCTCCTACGAGCAGTACTTC. Translation: CASGRTGSSYEQYF. The full variable domain, rest sourced from reference TRBV28 and TRBJ2-7, is DVKVTQSSRYLVKRTGEKVFLECVQDMDHENMFWYRQDPGLGLRLIYFSYDVKMKEKGDIPEGYSVSREKKERFSLILESASTNQTSMYLCASGRTGSSYEQYFGPGTRLTVT.

The V call is TRBV19, the J call TRBJ1-5; 8 nucleotides align to TRBD1. The CDR3 has 13 residues. Per germline, CDR1 LNHDA and CDR2 SQIVND (reference sequence). The CDR3 sequence is CATGATSNQPQHF. In DNA, the CDR3 is TGTGCGACAGGGGCGACGAGCAATCAGCCCCAGCATTTT.

The chain employs TRBV6-4 and TRBJ2-3, with D perhaps TRBD2 (5 bases). Looked up from germline, CDR1 is MRHNA and CDR2 is SNTAGT. The CDR3 is made up of 14 amino acids. Trimming removed 9 bases at V and 4 bases at J, with 17 bases between. The CDR3 sequence is CASRTDSFADTQYF. The CDR3 DNA is TGTGCCAGTCGAACGGACTCTTTTGCAGATACGCAGTATTTT.

The rearrangement links TRBV30 to TRBJ2-7; possible D gene TRBD2, 7 bases. Between the trimmed V and J ends, which lost 5 bases and 5 bases, there was a span of 19 bases. Germline CDR1 GTSNPN, CDR2 SVGIG (reference sequence). The CDR3 runs 14 residues. The CDR3 sequence: CAWGRGAQNHEQYF. The CDR3 nucleotides read TGTGCCTGGGGTCGGGGGGCACAGAACCACGAGCAGTACTTC.

This clone was found a few times. The V call is TRBV9, the J call TRBJ2-3; a weak D match, TRBD2 (5 bases). The CDR3 contains 16 residues. Trimming cost V 4 bases and J 1 base, with 16 bases left between them. Germline V gene sequence: CDR1 SGDLS, CDR2 YYNGEE. The CDR3 spells CASSRGGSEGTDTQYF. As DNA, the CDR3 is TGTGCCAGCAGCCGCGGTGGGTCGGAGGGCACAGATACGCAGTATTTT.

This sequence joins TRBV10-3 and TRBJ1-4, with D hard to call. The CDR3 runs to 14 residues. Germline V gene sequence: CDR1 ENHRY, CDR2 SYGVKD. V was clipped by 2 bases and J by 1 base, with 5 bases between them. The CDR3 DNA is TGTGCCATCAGTGAGCCAGGAACTAATGAAAAACTGTTTTTT. Translated, it gives CAISEPGTNEKLFF.

The chain carries TRBV28 and TRBJ2-3, with 8 bases lining up with TRBD2. The CDR3 runs 15 residues. The germline gives CDR1 MDHEN, CDR2 SYDVKM. The trim removed 5 bases at V and 0 bases at J, leaving 4 bases unmatched. This chain's CDR3 is CASSIGLASTDTQYF. The CDR3 DNA reads as TGTGCCAGCAGTATCGGACTAGCCAGCACAGATACGCAGTATTTT.

The rearrangement joins TRBV7-2 to TRBJ2-5, with 7 bases that match TRBD1. Germline V gene lookup returns CDR1 SGHTA and CDR2 FQGNSA. Germline trimming cut 5 bases from V and 4 bases from J; bases unmatched to any gene: 4. CDR3 length equals 13 residues. CDR3 nucleotide sequence: TGTGCCAGCAGCCGCGACAGGGTAGAGACCCAGTACTTC. Its protein product is CASSRDRVETQYF.

This clone has only one observation. This chain links TRBV5-1 with TRBJ2-3; weak D call: TRBD2 (6 bases). The CDR3 loop spans 16 amino acids. Looked up from germline, CDR1 is SGHRS and CDR2 is YFSETQ. V was cut by 0 bases and J by 4 bases, with 15 bases left in between. CDR3: CASSLVLAETPDTQYF. The CDR3 region has the DNA TGCGCCAGCAGCTTGGTACTAGCCGAGACTCCAGATACGCAGTATTTT.

The rearrangement joins TRBV19 to TRBJ2-1; 14 bases map to TRBD2. CDR1 and CDR2 (germline): LNHDA, SQIVND (reference sequence). The junction had 9 bases not matched to a gene; V was cut back by 0 bases and J by 14 bases. The CDR3 is 16 residues long. The CDR3 sequence is CASSIDGTSGRYDEFF. CDR3 DNA sequence: TGTGCCAGTAGTATAGATGGGACTAGCGGGAGATACGATGAGTTCTTC.

This clone was counted once. The chain links TRBV4-3 to TRBJ2-1; 8 bases are shared with TRBD1. The CDR3 totals 15 residues. Unmatched junction bases numbered 7, after V lost 1 base and J lost 8 bases. The germline gives CDR1 LGHNA, CDR2 YSLEER. CDR3 sequence: CASSQVTGGFDEQFF. CDR3 nucleotides: TGCGCCAGCAGCCAAGTTACAGGGGGGTTTGATGAGCAGTTCTTC.

This sequence joins TRBV9 and TRBJ1-6; TRBD1 matches 8 bases. This CDR3 has 14 residues. The ends lost 4 bases at V and 7 bases at J; junction bases unmatched: 4. Germline-derived CDR1 and CDR2 are SGDLS and YYNGEE. The DNA for the CDR3 is TGTGCCAGCAGCTTTGGGACAGGCAATTCACCCCTCCACTTT. Translated: CASSFGTGNSPLHF. The full variable domain, its missing parts supplied by reference TRBV9 and TRBJ1-6, is DSGVTQTPKHLITATGQRVTLRCSPRSGDLSVYWYQQSLDQGLQFLIQYYNGEERAKGNILERFSAQQFPDLHSELNLSSLELGDSALYFCASSFGTGNSPLHFGNGTRLTVT.

V gene TRBV7-6 combines with J gene TRBJ1-3; 9 nucleotides line up with TRBD1. Germline V gene data show CDR1 as SGHVS and CDR2 as FNYEAQ. The CDR3 contains 15 residues. With V trimmed by 4 bases and J by 1 base, 2 bases remained unmatched. In nucleotides, the CDR3 is TGTGCCAGCAGCTACGACAGGGGGTCTGGAAACACCATATATTTT. Translation: CASSYDRGSGNTIYF.

This clone was recorded only once. The rearrangement joins TRBV7-6 to TRBJ2-7; 7 bases are shared with TRBD1. Germline V gene sequence: CDR1 SGHVS, CDR2 FNYEAQ. The trim removed 2 bases at V and 0 bases at J, leaving 4 bases unmatched. The CDR3 runs 15 residues. This CDR3 reads CASSLQTGSSYEQYF. Written as DNA, the CDR3 is TGTGCCAGCAGCTTACAGACAGGGAGCTCCTACGAGCAGTACTTC.

V and J are TRBV10-1 and TRBJ2-7; tentatively, D is TRBD2 (5 bases). Germline CDR1 reads WNHNN; CDR2 reads SYGVQD (reference sequence). CDR3 size: 14 residues. V lost 8 bases, J lost 1 base, and 15 bases lay in between. The CDR3 sequence: CASSPSGVSYEQYF. DNA for the CDR3: TGCGCCAGCTCCCCGAGCGGAGTTTCCTACGAGCAGTACTTC.